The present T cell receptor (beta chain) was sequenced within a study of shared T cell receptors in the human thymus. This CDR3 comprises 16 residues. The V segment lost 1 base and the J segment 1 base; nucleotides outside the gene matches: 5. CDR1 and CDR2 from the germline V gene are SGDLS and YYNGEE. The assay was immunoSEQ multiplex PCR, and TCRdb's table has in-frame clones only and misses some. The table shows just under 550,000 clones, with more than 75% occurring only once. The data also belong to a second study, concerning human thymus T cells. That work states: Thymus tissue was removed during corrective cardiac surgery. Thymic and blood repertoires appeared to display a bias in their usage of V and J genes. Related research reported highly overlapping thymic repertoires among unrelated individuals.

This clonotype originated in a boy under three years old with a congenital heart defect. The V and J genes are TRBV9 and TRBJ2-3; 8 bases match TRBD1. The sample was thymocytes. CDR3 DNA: TGTGCCAGCAGCGTAACTGGGACAGGCCGCACAGATACGCAGTATTTT. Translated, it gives CASSVTGTGRTDTQYF.